One and the same sample provided the 20 T cell receptor beta chains below, sequenced in a study of OX40 agonist ivuxolimab in advanced cancers. Repertoires were generated with immunoSEQ multiplex PCR, while TCRdb's copy carries only in-frame clones and drops some. The sample shows approximately 89,000 clones, more than 85% of them seen only once. Sequenced material: CD4+ or CD8+ T cells sorted from blood, taken in a trial of the OX40 agonist ivuxolimab. These receptors were collected from an adult with an advanced solid tumor such as melanoma, head and neck, liver or kidney cancer.

The chain employs TRBV2 and TRBJ2-3; D is perhaps TRBD2 (6 bases). The ends were cut back, 6 bases at V and 4 bases at J, with 14 bases in the middle. CDR3 length: 14 residues. The germline gives CDR1 SNHLY, CDR2 FYNNEI. The CDR3 reads CASRAISGADTQYF. CDR3 DNA: TGTGCCAGCAGGGCCATATCGGGGGCAGATACGCAGTATTTT. Complete variable domain (other parts from reference TRBV2 and TRBJ2-3): EPEVTQTPSHQVTQMGQEVILRCVPISNHLYFYWYRQILGQKVEFLVSFYNNEISEKSEIFDDQFSVERPDGSNFTLKIRSTKLEDSAMYFCASRAISGADTQYFGPGTRLTVL.

The V gene is TRBV9, the J gene TRBJ1-5; tentative D call: TRBD1 (5 bases). The CDR3 is 14 amino acids. Germline CDR1 and CDR2: SGDLS and YYNGEE. Trimming left V 0 bases short and J 7 bases short, with 11 bases between. CDR3 sequence reads: CASSVGVGGQPQHF. The CDR3 DNA follows: TGTGCCAGCAGCGTAGGGGTGGGGGGGCAGCCCCAGCATTTT. The entire variable domain, with the rest obtained from reference TRBV9 and TRBJ1-5, is as follows: DSGVTQTPKHLITATGQRVTLRCSPRSGDLSVYWYQQSLDQGLQFLIQYYNGEERAKGNILERFSAQQFPDLHSELNLSSLELGDSALYFCASSVGVGGQPQHFGDGTRLSIL.

The chain employs TRBV5-1 and TRBJ2-7; the D gene is possibly TRBD2 (5 bases). There are 14 residues in the CDR3. V lost 3 bases to trimming and J lost 1 base, with 11 bases between them. Germline lookup yields CDR1 SGHRS and CDR2 YFSETQ. As DNA, the CDR3 is TGCGCCAGCAGCTCAGACTACCGATCCTACGAGCAGTACTTC. It is translated as CASSSDYRSYEQYF.

The genes are TRBV10-3 and TRBJ1-6; perhaps TRBD1 as D (5 bases). The CDR3 loop spans 14 amino acids. The germline V gene has CDR1 ENHRY and CDR2 SYGVKD. Deletions cut 8 bases from V and 5 bases from J, with 13 bases between. The CDR3 sequence is CAIGGDGNNSPLHF. CDR3 coding DNA: TGTGCCATCGGCGGGGACGGAAATAATTCACCCCTCCACTTT.

The chain joins TRBV2 to TRBJ2-3; 10 nucleotides match TRBD2. The CDR3 sequence is 19 residues long. The V segment lost 10 bases and the J segment 4 bases; nucleotides outside the gene matches: 23. Germline values: CDR1 SNHLY, CDR2 FYNNEI. The CDR3 DNA reads as TGTGCCATATCACCAGGGGGAGCGGGAGGGCCTAGGTCCCCAGATACGCAGTATTTT. Translation gives CAISPGGAGGPRSPDTQYF.

This clone occurred once. The chain uses TRBV5-1 and TRBJ1-4; weak D call: TRBD1 (6 bases). Germline-derived CDR1 and CDR2 are SGHRS and YFSETQ. Trimming left V 4 bases short and J 2 bases short, with 18 bases between. The CDR3 consists of 17 residues. CDR3 sequence reads: CASSPWTEAFTNEKLFF. CDR3 in DNA: TGCGCCAGCAGCCCCTGGACAGAAGCCTTTACTAATGAAAAACTGTTTTTT.

The V call is TRBV15, the J call TRBJ2-1; D call uncertain. Germline CDR1 reads LNHNV; CDR2 reads YYDKDF (reference sequence). There are 19 residues in the CDR3. Trimming cost V 0 bases and J 8 bases, with 26 bases left between them. CDR3 nucleotides: TGTGCCACCAGCAGAGATCGGCCGGCTGAGTCCCCTGGTAGGGATGAGCAGTTCTTC. Residues: CATSRDRPAESPGRDEQFF.

The chain recombines TRBV11-2 with TRBJ2-7; 7 nucleotides align to TRBD1. CDR3 length equals 16 residues. Trimming took 5 bases from V and 0 from J; bases not matched to a gene: 10. CDR1 is SGHAT and CDR2 is FQNNGV in the germline V gene. CDR3 amino acids: CASSLQPTGSSYEQYF. Written as DNA, the CDR3 is TGTGCCAGCAGCCTCCAACCGACAGGGAGCTCCTACGAGCAGTACTTC.

The chain recombines TRBV27 with TRBJ2-3; no firm D call. V was cut by 2 bases and J by 5 bases, with 14 bases left in between. Looked up from germline, CDR1 is MNHEY and CDR2 is SMNVEV (reference sequence). This CDR3 region has 15 residues. The CDR3 DNA sequence: TGTGCCAGCAGTTTACGGGCCCCGCCGGGAGATACGCAGTATTTT. Amino acids: CASSLRAPPGDTQYF.

The CDR3 DNA reads TGCGCCAGCAGCTCCGGACGGACTACAACTAATGAAAAACTGTTTTTT. Translating gives CASSSGRTTTNEKLFF. This chain connects TRBV5-1 to TRBJ1-4; the D is unclear. The CDR3 sequence is 16 residues long. Germline values: CDR1 SGHRS, CDR2 YFSETQ. V was clipped by 3 bases and J by 0 bases, with 12 bases between them.

The V and J genes are TRBV19 and TRBJ1-1; 7 positions agree with TRBD1. The CDR3 runs 12 residues. V lost 4 bases, J lost 8 bases, and 4 bases stayed unmatched. The V gene's germline CDR1 is LNHDA and CDR2 SQIVND (reference sequence). As DNA, the CDR3 is TGTGCCAGTAGTAGACAGGGATCCGAAGCTTTCTTT. Its protein is CASSRQGSEAFF. The variable domain in full, completed from reference TRBV19 and TRBJ1-1, reads DGGITQSPKYLFRKEGQNVTLSCEQNLNHDAMYWYRQDPGQGLRLIYYSQIVNDFQKGDIAEGYSVSREKKESFPLTVTSAQKNPTAFYLCASSRQGSEAFFGQGTRLTVV.

The chain employs TRBV10-3 and TRBJ2-1, with 13 bases identical to TRBD2. The germline CDR1 and CDR2 sequences are ENHRY and SYGVKD. J lost 0 bases, V lost 7 bases, and 15 bases had no gene match. The CDR3 totals 20 residues. The CDR3 DNA reads TGTGCCATCAAACCTGGGACTAGCGGGACCAATCTCATCTCCTACAATGAGCAGTTCTTC. This gives the protein CAIKPGTSGTNLISYNEQFF.

The rearrangement joins TRBV30 to TRBJ2-7, with a weak D call TRBD2 (6 bases). This CDR3 has 15 amino acids. Per the germline V gene, CDR1 is GTSNPN and CDR2 is SVGIG (reference sequence). V shed 4 bases and J shed 2 bases, with 18 bases lying between them. CDR3 residues: CAWTFRGGKAYEQYF. DNA for the CDR3: TGTGCCTGGACCTTTCGGGGAGGTAAGGCCTACGAGCAGTACTTC.

The genes are TRBV10-3 and TRBJ2-7; D gene unclear. Germline lookup yields CDR1 ENHRY and CDR2 SYGVKD. The CDR3 is 12 residues long. V lost 7 bases, J lost 0 bases, and 7 bases lay in between. CDR3 DNA: TGTGCCATCATAACAAGCTCCTACGAGCAGTACTTC. Amino acids: CAIITSSYEQYF.

The chain combines TRBV7-9 with TRBJ2-2, with D maybe TRBD2 (5 bases). Deletions cut 6 bases from V and 1 base from J, with 15 bases between. Germline V gene sequence: CDR1 SEHNR, CDR2 FQNEAQ (reference sequence). This CDR3 comprises 16 residues. CDR3 region: CASRLWPAGNTGELFF. Written as DNA, the CDR3 is TGTGCCAGCAGGCTTTGGCCGGCGGGGAACACCGGGGAGCTGTTTTTT.

The chain is built from TRBV6-4 and TRBJ2-1; TRBD2 matches at 8 bases. This CDR3 region has 14 residues. In germline, CDR1 is MRHNA, CDR2 SNTAGT. The junction had 12 bases not matched to a gene; V was cut back by 1 base and J by 16 bases. CDR3 DNA: TGTGCCAGCAGTGACTTAGCGGGGAATACTAGGGTATTCTTC. It codes for CASSDLAGNTRVFF.

CDR3 bases: TGCGCCAGCACCCCTTTTAACTTGGAAGCAGATACGCAGTATTTT. Translation: CASTPFNLEADTQYF. This sequence joins TRBV5-1 and TRBJ2-3; no clear D gene. V lost 6 bases and J 4 bases, leaving 18 bases between the germline ends. CDR1 is SGHRS and CDR2 is YFSETQ in the germline V gene. This CDR3 is 15 amino acids long.

The chain links TRBV6-4 to TRBJ2-7, with 8 bases matching TRBD1. Germline CDR1 and CDR2: MRHNA and SNTAGT. The V and J ends lost 5 bases and 4 bases, in that order; junction bases with no gene match: 13. The CDR3 spans 16 residues. CDR3 nucleotide sequence: TGTGCCAGCAGTTTACCGACAGGGGATTTTTCTTACGAGCAGTACTTC. Residues: CASSLPTGDFSYEQYF.

The chain is built from TRBV2 and TRBJ2-1, with TRBD2 matching 9 bases. V lost 7 bases and J lost 2; bases outside the gene matches: 3. This CDR3 region has 14 residues. Germline V lookup: CDR1 SNHLY, CDR2 FYNNEI. The CDR3 region is CASTASGTYNEQFF. The CDR3 DNA reads as TGTGCCAGCACGGCTAGCGGGACCTACAATGAGCAGTTCTTC.

This rearrangement joins TRBV11-2 to TRBJ2-7; the D is unclear. The CDR3 consists of 14 residues. Trimming cost V 1 base and J 2 bases, with 9 bases left between them. The germline CDR1 and CDR2 sequences are SGHAT and FQNNGV. The CDR3 DNA reads TGTGCCAGCAGCTTAGTTAATGGGGCCTACGAGCAGTACTTC. Its translation: CASSLVNGAYEQYF.